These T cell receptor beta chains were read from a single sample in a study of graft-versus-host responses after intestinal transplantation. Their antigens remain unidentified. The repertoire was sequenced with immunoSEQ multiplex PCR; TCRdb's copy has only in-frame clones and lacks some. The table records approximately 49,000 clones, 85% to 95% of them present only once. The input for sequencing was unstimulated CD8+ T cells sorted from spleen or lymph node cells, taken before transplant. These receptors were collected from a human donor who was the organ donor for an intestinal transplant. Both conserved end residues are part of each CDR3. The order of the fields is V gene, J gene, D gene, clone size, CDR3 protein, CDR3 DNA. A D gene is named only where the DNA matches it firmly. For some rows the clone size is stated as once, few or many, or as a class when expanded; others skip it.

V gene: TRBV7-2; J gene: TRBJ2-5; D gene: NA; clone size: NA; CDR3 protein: CASSPDPSEETQYF; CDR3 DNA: TGTGCCAGCAGCCCCGACCCATCAGAAGAGACCCAGTACTTC
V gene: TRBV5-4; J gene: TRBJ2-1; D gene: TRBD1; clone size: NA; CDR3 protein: CAGWGQGLGNEQFF; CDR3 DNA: TGTGCCGGATGGGGACAGGGGTTGGGCAATGAGCAGTTCTTC
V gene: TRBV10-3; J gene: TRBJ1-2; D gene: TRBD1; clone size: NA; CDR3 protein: CAISESLVTGQDAYGYTF; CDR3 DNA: TGTGCCATCAGTGAGTCGCTCGTAACGGGACAGGATGCCTATGGCTACACCTTC
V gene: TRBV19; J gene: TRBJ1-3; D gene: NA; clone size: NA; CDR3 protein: CASSIWIGTGNTIYF; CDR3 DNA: TGTGCCAGTAGTATCTGGATTGGGACTGGAAACACCATATATTTT
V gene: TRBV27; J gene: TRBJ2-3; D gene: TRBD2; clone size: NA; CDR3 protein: CASRRTSGRTSTDTQYF; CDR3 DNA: TGTGCCAGCCGGAGGACTAGCGGGAGAACTAGCACAGATACGCAGTATTTT
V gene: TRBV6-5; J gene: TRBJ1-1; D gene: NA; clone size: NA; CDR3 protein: CASSYSMGYTEAFF; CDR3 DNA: TGTGCCAGCAGTTACTCGATGGGTTACACTGAAGCTTTCTTT
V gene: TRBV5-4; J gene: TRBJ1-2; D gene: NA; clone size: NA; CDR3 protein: CASSDSLNGYTF; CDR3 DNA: TGTGCCAGCAGCGACAGCTTAAATGGCTACACCTTC
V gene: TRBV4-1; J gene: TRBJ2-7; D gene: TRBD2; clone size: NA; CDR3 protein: CASSPGGLTYEQYF; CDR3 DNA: TGCGCCAGCAGCCCGGGGGGGTTGACCTACGAGCAGTACTTC
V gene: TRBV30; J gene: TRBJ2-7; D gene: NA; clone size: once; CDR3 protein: CAWSVFSGREQYF; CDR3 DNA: TGTGCCTGGAGTGTGTTCTCAGGGCGCGAGCAGTACTTC
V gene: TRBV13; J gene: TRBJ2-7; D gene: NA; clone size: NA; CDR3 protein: CASSLVGRTYEQYF; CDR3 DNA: TGTGCCAGCAGCTTAGTAGGCCGAACCTACGAGCAGTACTTC
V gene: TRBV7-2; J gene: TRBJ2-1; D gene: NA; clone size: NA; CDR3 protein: CASSLVYGSSYNEQFF; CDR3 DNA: TGTGCCAGCAGCTTAGTGTACGGAAGCTCCTACAATGAGCAGTTCTTC
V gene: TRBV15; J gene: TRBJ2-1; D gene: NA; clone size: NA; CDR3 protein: CATSRDLGQVGSYNEQFF; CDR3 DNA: TGTGCCACCAGCAGAGATCTGGGGCAAGTTGGCTCCTACAATGAGCAGTTCTTC
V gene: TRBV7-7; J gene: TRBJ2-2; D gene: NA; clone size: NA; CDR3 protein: CASSSPGGLELTGELFF; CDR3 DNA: TGTGCTAGCAGCTCACCCGGGGGGCTAGAGTTGACCGGGGAGCTGTTTTTT
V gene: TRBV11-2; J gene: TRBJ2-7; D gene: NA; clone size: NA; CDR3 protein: CASSLWGMDYEQYF; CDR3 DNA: TGTGCCAGCAGCTTATGGGGTATGGACTACGAGCAGTACTTC
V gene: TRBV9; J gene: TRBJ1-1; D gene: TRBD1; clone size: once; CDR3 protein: CASSVEQGARTEAFF; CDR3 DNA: TGTGCCAGCAGCGTAGAACAGGGGGCGAGGACTGAAGCTTTCTTT
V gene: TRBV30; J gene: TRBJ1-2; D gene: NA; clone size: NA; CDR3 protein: CAWRDSRTYGYTF; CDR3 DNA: TGTGCCTGGAGAGACAGCCGGACCTATGGCTACACCTTC
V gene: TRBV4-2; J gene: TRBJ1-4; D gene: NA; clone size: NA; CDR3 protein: CASKEGEKLFF; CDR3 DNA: TGTGCCAGCAAGGAGGGGGAAAAACTGTTTTTT
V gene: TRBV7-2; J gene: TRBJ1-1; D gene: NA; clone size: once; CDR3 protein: CASSLEQGPAEAFF; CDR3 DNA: TGTGCCAGCAGCTTAGAGCAGGGGCCGGCTGAAGCTTTCTTT
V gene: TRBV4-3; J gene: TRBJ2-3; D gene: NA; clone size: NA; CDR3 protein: CASSQEDRATDTQYF; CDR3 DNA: TGCGCCAGCAGCCAAGAGGACAGAGCCACAGATACGCAGTATTTT
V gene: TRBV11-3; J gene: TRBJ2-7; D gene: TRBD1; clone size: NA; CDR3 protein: CASSPFLGQGAYEQYF; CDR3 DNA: TGTGCCAGCAGCCCGTTCCTGGGACAGGGAGCCTACGAGCAGTACTTC
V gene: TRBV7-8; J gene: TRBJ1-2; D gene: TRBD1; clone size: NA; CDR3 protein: CASSPQTGRRYEYYGYTF; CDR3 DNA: TGTGCCAGCAGCCCCCAGACAGGGAGGCGGTATGAGTACTATGGCTACACCTTC
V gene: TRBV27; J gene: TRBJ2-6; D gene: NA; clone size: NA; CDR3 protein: CASSFRDSTSGANVLTF; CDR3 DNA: TGTGCCAGCAGTTTCCGGGACTCAACCTCTGGGGCCAACGTCCTGACTTTC
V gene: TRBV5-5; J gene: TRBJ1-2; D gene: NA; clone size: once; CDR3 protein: CASSLTGREYGYTF; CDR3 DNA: TGTGCCAGCAGCTTGACAGGGAGGGAGTATGGCTACACCTTC